This paragraph covers one T cell receptor (beta chain) sequence. Its antigen is unidentified. This sample was included in a study of vaccination and CD4 T cells after COVID-19. As to treatment: roughly 10-day PBMC culture with coronavirus spike peptide pools or control peptides (ViraFEST assay). Study-wide points: The median SARS-CoV-2-reactive clonotype number increased from around 19 to 38, without statistical significance.

Researchers used the Oncomine TCR Beta short-read assay to sequence DNA from cultured CD4+ T cells. TCRdb fed the PCR reads into MiXCR, producing one record per CDR3 protein. The data show about 9,100 distinct CDR3 sequences, about 67% seen once. Germline-derived CDR1 and CDR2 are WNHNN and SYGVQD (reference sequence). The CDR3 runs 13 residues. V lost 5 bases, J lost 6 bases, and 14 bases lay in between. The chain combines TRBV10-1 with TRBJ2-7, with D possibly TRBD1 on 6 matching bases. The sequencing sample was made of CD4+ T cells from blood, cultured in vitro. The clonotype originates from a human donor who had recovered from COVID-19. The CDR3 bases are TGCGCCAGCAGTTATAACAGGGCGGGCGAGCAGTACTTC. This codes for CASSYNRAGEQYF.